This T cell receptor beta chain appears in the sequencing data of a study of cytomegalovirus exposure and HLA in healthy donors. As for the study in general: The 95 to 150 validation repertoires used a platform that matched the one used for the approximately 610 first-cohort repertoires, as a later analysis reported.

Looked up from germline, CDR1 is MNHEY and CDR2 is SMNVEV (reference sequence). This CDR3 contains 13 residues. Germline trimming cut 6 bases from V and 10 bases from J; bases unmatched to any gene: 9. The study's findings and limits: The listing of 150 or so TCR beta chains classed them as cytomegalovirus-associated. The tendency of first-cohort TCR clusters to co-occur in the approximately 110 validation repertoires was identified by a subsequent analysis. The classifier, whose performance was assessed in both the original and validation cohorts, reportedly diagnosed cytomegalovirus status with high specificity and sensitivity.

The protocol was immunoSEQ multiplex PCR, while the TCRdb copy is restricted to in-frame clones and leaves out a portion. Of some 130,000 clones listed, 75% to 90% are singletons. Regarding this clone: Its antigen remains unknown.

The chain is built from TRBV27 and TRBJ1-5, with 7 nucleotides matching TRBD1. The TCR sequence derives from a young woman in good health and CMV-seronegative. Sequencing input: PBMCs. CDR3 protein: CASSGTAASPQHF. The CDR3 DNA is TGTGCCAGCAGCGGGACAGCCGCCTCACCCCAGCATTTT.